This passage covers 5 T cell receptor beta chains from one sample sequenced in a study of patients and donors after allogeneic stem cell transplantation. One entry per CDR3 protein, called by TCRdb with MiXCR from the RT-PCR reads. Of 410,000 or so distinct CDR3 sequences detected, roughly 17% appear once; the ten largest clones hold roughly 7%. What was sequenced was blood, either unsorted or a sorted T cell fraction (not recorded which). All receptors come from a human donor who was either an allogeneic HSCT recipient or a stem cell or donor lymphocyte infusion donor (not recorded which). It is not recorded whose cells these are; they may come from a transplant donor.

The chain is built from TRBV27 and TRBJ2-1; D is unresolved. V lost 7 bases and J lost 0, with 10 bases in between. CDR1 MNHEY and CDR2 SMNVEV come from the germline V gene (reference sequence). There are 14 residues in the CDR3. The CDR3 nucleotides are TGTGCCAGCATGATTGGCTTCTCCTACAATGAGCAGTTCTTC. This codes for CASMIGFSYNEQFF.

The chain joins TRBV6-1 to TRBJ2-7; D may match TRBD1 or TRBD2 (5 bases each). The germline gives CDR1 MNHNS, CDR2 SASEGT. The CDR3 has 13 residues. Trimming pared 7 bases from V and 3 bases from J, leaving 13 bases between. In nucleotides, the CDR3 is TGTGCCAGCACCCCGGGACGGGGCTACGAGCAGTACTTC. It codes for CASTPGRGYEQYF.

V gene TRBV3-1 combines with J gene TRBJ2-7; the D gene is possibly TRBD1 (7 bases). CDR1 is LGHDT, CDR2 YNNKEL, per germline (reference sequence). This CDR3 comprises 13 residues. Deletions cut 4 bases from V and 6 bases from J, with 13 bases between. This chain's CDR3 is CASSPRGEGEQYF. The CDR3 DNA reads TGTGCCAGCAGCCCCAGGGGGGAAGGCGAGCAGTACTTC.

This clonotype was recorded many times. The gene calls are TRBV5-1 and TRBJ1-1; possibly TRBD1 for D (5 bases). The CDR3 sequence is 16 residues long. The V end was cut by 4 bases, the J end by 1 base, with 17 bases between. Germline CDR1 SGHRS, CDR2 YFSETQ. CDR3 sequence reads: CASSPGPHPGNTEAFF. In DNA, the CDR3 is TGCGCCAGCAGCCCGGGACCCCACCCGGGGAACACTGAAGCTTTCTTT. The entire variable domain, with the rest obtained from reference TRBV5-1 and TRBJ1-1, is as follows: KAGVTQTPRYLIKTRGQQVTLSCSPISGHRSVSWYQQTPGQGLQFLFEYFSETQRNKGNFPGRFSGRQFSNSRSEMNVSTLELGDSALYLCASSPGPHPGNTEAFFGQGTRLTVV.

This clonotype was observed at least ten times. V is TRBV7-3 and J is TRBJ1-1; D is perhaps TRBD1 (5 bases). This CDR3 contains 14 residues. The V gene's germline CDR1 is SGHTA and CDR2 FQGTGA. The V gene lost 6 bases and the J gene lost 8 bases, with 19 bases spanning the gap. DNA of the CDR3: TGTGCCAGCAGTTCAACTAGGGGAGGAAGGGAAGCTTTCTTT. Protein: CASSSTRGGREAFF.